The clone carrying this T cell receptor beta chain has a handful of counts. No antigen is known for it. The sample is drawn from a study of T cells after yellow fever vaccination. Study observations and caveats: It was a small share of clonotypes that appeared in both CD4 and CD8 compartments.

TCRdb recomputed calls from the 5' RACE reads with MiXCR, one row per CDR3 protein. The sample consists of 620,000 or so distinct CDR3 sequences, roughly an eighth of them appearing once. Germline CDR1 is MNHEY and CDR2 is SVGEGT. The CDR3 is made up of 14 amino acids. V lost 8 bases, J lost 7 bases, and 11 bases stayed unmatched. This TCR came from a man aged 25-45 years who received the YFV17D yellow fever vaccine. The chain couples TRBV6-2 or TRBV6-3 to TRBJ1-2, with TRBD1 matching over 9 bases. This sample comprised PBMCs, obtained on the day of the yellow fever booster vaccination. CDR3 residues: CASELFGQGFGYTF. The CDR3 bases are TGTGCCAGCGAACTCTTCGGACAGGGGTTTGGCTACACCTTC.